This entry describes one TCR beta chain. V was cut by 1 base and J by 0 bases, with 12 bases left in between. This CDR3 is built from 16 residues. Per the germline V gene, CDR1 is SGHAT and CDR2 is FQNNGV. Extraction and reverse transcription of RNA yielded cDNA as the sequencing template. Generated by immunoSEQ multiplex PCR, the TCRdb table keeps only in-frame clones and is missing some. The sample shows about 150,000 clones, around 87% of them seen only once. The data were taken from a study of CD8+ T cells in alopecia areata. The chain carries TRBV11-2 and TRBJ1-1; D is undetermined. This clonotype was sampled from a human donor with alopecia areata. The input for sequencing was CD8+ T cells sorted from blood, taken at week 0. CDR3 in DNA: TGTGCCAGCAGCTTAGGGGTTCAGAATCTGAACACTGAAGCTTTCTTT. This gives the protein CASSLGVQNLNTEAFF.